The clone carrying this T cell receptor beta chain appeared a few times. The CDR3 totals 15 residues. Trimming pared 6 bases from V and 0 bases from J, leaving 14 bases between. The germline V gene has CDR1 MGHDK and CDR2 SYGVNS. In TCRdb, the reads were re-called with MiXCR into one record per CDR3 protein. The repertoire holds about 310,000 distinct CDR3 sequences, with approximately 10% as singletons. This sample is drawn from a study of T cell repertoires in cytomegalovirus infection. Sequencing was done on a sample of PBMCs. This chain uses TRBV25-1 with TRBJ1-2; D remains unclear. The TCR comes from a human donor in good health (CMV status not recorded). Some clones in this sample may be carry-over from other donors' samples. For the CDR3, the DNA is TGTGCCAGCAGACCCCCTGGACGATCTAACTATGGCTACACCTTC. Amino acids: CASRPPGRSNYGYTF.